This TCR beta chain is drawn from a study of blood T cell repertoires in COVID-19. Study context: T cells, B-cell-depleted T cells, or PBMCs supplied cDNA or gDNA.

CDR3 length equals 13 residues. Germline CDR1 SGHTA, CDR2 FQGTGA. After removal of 2 bases from V and 10 bases from J, the junction contained 5 bases not matched to a gene. Repertoires were generated with immunoSEQ multiplex PCR, while TCRdb's copy carries only in-frame clones and drops some. The sample holds 250,000 to 300,000 clones, under 90% seen once. Adults between roughly 18 and 95 years of age took part from 20 to 25 US areas. The source is a middle-aged woman who had recovered from COVID-19. The source material was PBMCs or T cells enriched from blood (not recorded which). The chain couples TRBV7-3 to TRBJ2-1, with 7 bases matching TRBD1. CDR3 nucleotides: TGTGCCAGCAGCTTACGGGACAGCCGAGAGCAGTTCTTC. It specifies CASSLRDSREQFF.